A single sample is the source of the 7 T cell receptor beta chains below, sequenced in a study of blood T cell repertoires in COVID-19. Sequencing used immunoSEQ multiplex PCR; TCRdb keeps in-frame clones, though not all of them. Of about 150,000 clones in the sample, approximately 88% were seen once. The sequenced sample was PBMCs or T cells enriched from blood (not recorded which). The receptor set was obtained from a man between 65 and 85 years old who had been exposed to COVID-19.

This sequence joins TRBV7-2 and TRBJ2-1, with 7 nucleotides matching TRBD1. Germline trimming cut 7 bases from V and 8 bases from J; bases unmatched to any gene: 11. The CDR3 consists of 14 residues. Per germline, CDR1 SGHTA and CDR2 FQGNSA. Here the CDR3 reads CASTLTGVSDEQFF. The CDR3 region has the DNA TGTGCCAGCACCCTTACAGGGGTCTCGGATGAGCAGTTCTTC. The entire variable domain, with the rest obtained from reference TRBV7-2 and TRBJ2-1, is as follows: GAGVSQSPSNKVTEKGKDVELRCDPISGHTALYWYRQSLGQGLEFLIYFQGNSAPDKSGLPSDRFSAERTGGSVSTLTIQRTQQEDSAVYLCASTLTGVSDEQFFGPGTRLTVL.

The V gene is TRBV28, the J gene TRBJ1-2; 7 nucleotides align to TRBD1. The CDR3 is 13 amino acids. V was pared by 7 bases and J by 8 bases, with 10 bases of the junction left unmatched. Germline V gene lookup returns CDR1 MDHEN and CDR2 SYDVKM. The CDR3 sequence is CASTLYRGEGYTF. The CDR3 nucleotides read TGTGCCAGCACCCTATACAGGGGAGAGGGCTACACCTTC.

V usage is TRBV6-4 and J usage is TRBJ2-2, with TRBD2 matching 10 bases. Germline V gives CDR1 MRHNA, CDR2 SNTAGT. The CDR3 loop spans 17 amino acids. Losses at the gene ends were 6 bases for V and 6 bases for J; bases not matched to a gene: 13. CDR3 in DNA: TGTGCCAGCAGAAGTCTAGCGGGAGTAGGAAGGGCCGGGGAGCTGTTTTTT. Translation gives CASRSLAGVGRAGELFF.

V is TRBV19 and J is TRBJ1-2; D unresolved. The CDR3 contains 14 residues. Trimming left V 3 bases short and J 2 bases short, with 10 bases between. From germline, CDR1 is LNHDA and CDR2 SQIVND (reference sequence). The CDR3 loop is CASSMYGRNYGYTF. The CDR3 DNA reads TGTGCCAGTAGTATGTACGGGAGGAACTATGGCTACACCTTC. The entire variable domain, with the rest obtained from reference TRBV19 and TRBJ1-2, is as follows: DGGITQSPKYLFRKEGQNVTLSCEQNLNHDAMYWYRQDPGQGLRLIYYSQIVNDFQKGDIAEGYSVSREKKESFPLTVTSAQKNPTAFYLCASSMYGRNYGYTFGSGTRLTVV.

This clone was detected once. The V and J genes are TRBV5-1 and TRBJ2-3, with D tentatively TRBD1 (6 bases). In germline, CDR1 is SGHRS, CDR2 YFSETQ. CDR3 length equals 15 residues. Trimming cost V 2 bases and J 0 bases, with 10 bases left between them. The CDR3 region is CASSLRQESTDTQYF. In nucleotides, the CDR3 is TGCGCCAGCAGCTTACGACAGGAGAGCACAGATACGCAGTATTTT.

V gene TRBV7-6 combines with J gene TRBJ2-1; no definite D call. Germline V gene sequence: CDR1 SGHVS, CDR2 FNYEAQ. CDR3 size: 11 residues. Trimming pared 1 base from V and 9 bases from J, leaving 4 bases between. The CDR3 DNA follows: TGTGCCAGCAGCTTAGGAGGTGAGCAGTTCTTC. Translation: CASSLGGEQFF.

The table lists this clone with a few counts. V and J are TRBV30 and TRBJ2-1, with TRBD2 identical over 12 bases. Trimming took 0 bases from V and 7 from J; bases not matched to a gene: 1. The CDR3 totals 14 residues. Germline CDR1 is GTSNPN and CDR2 is SVGIG (reference sequence). CDR3 sequence reads: CAWSVGTSGNEQFF. The CDR3 DNA reads as TGTGCCTGGAGTGTTGGGACTAGCGGGAATGAGCAGTTCTTC.